Shown below are 14 T cell receptor beta chains from a single sample sequenced in a study of T cells in tumors after PD-1 blockade. Here immunoSEQ multiplex PCR was the method, and the copy in TCRdb shows in-frame clones only, minus some. Of tens of thousands of clones detected, about three quarters appear once; the ten largest clones hold approximately 38%. Specimen: PBMCs, collected before anti-PD-1 treatment. Receptor source: a human donor with basal cell carcinoma.

The chain recombines TRBV19 with TRBJ2-2; unclear D gene. Germline CDR1 LNHDA, CDR2 SQIVND (reference sequence). V was clipped by 8 bases and J by 5 bases, with 12 bases between them. The CDR3 is 13 residues long. CDR3 loop: CASCPVLTGELFF. CDR3 nucleotides: TGTGCCAGTTGCCCAGTTTTGACCGGGGAGCTGTTTTTT.

J is TRBJ2-3 and V is TRBV29-1; 9 bases match TRBD1. V lost 3 bases, J lost 4 bases, and 8 bases stayed unmatched. Per germline, CDR1 SQVTM and CDR2 ANQGSEA. The CDR3 contains 15 residues. CDR3: CSVDPRTGEADTQYF. DNA of the CDR3: TGCAGCGTTGATCCCCGGACAGGGGAGGCAGATACGCAGTATTTT.

The J gene is TRBJ2-7, the V gene TRBV5-1; possible D gene TRBD1, 5 bases. The CDR3 length is 14 residues. The germline V gene encodes CDR1 SGHRS and CDR2 YFSETQ. Trimming removed 0 bases from V and 5 bases from J, with 12 bases in between. CDR3 in amino acids: CASSLASGSHEQYF. CDR3 DNA sequence: TGCGCCAGCAGCTTGGCTTCAGGGTCTCACGAGCAGTACTTC.

This clone was counted a few times. The V gene is TRBV19, the J gene TRBJ1-6; 7 bases are shared with TRBD1. The germline gives CDR1 LNHDA, CDR2 SQIVND (reference sequence). The CDR3 extends over 14 amino acids. The V and J ends lost 5 bases and 9 bases, in that order; junction bases with no gene match: 7. As DNA, the CDR3 is TGTGCCAGTAGTCAGGATTCAGGGGGTTCACCCCTCCACTTT. This codes for CASSQDSGGSPLHF. The variable domain in full, with the rest retrieved from reference TRBV19 and TRBJ1-6, is DGGITQSPKYLFRKEGQNVTLSCEQNLNHDAMYWYRQDPGQGLRLIYYSQIVNDFQKGDIAEGYSVSREKKESFPLTVTSAQKNPTAFYLCASSQDSGGSPLHFGNGTRLTVT.

The gene calls are TRBV11-3 and TRBJ2-3; TRBD2 agrees at 11 bases. The CDR3 loop spans 17 amino acids. Per the germline V gene, CDR1 is SGHNT and CDR2 is YENEEA. V shed 2 bases and J 3 bases; nucleotides not matched to a gene: 7. This chain's CDR3 is CASSLNGASGGTDTQYF. The DNA for the CDR3 is TGTGCCAGCAGCTTAAACGGAGCTAGCGGGGGGACAGATACGCAGTATTTT.

The CDR3 region is CASSRTGGENTIYF. In DNA, the CDR3 is TGTGCCAGCAGCCGGACAGGGGGTGAAAACACCATATATTTT. This sequence joins TRBV27 and TRBJ1-3; 10 nucleotides line up with TRBD1. Germline values: CDR1 MNHEY, CDR2 SMNVEV (reference sequence). This CDR3 contains 14 residues. Trimming removed 6 bases from V and 6 bases from J; junction bases left unmatched: 5.

The V gene is TRBV3-1 (or the pseudogene TRBV3-2), the J gene TRBJ1-3; D is perhaps TRBD1 (5 bases). Trimming removed 0 bases at V and 3 bases at J, with 12 bases between. From germline, CDR1 is LGHDT and CDR2 YNNKEL (reference sequence). This CDR3 has 16 amino acids. This chain's CDR3 is CASSQDWGRIGNTIYF. The CDR3 DNA reads TGTGCCAGCAGCCAAGACTGGGGCAGGATTGGAAACACCATATATTTT.

This chain connects TRBV30 to TRBJ2-3; 7 bases are shared with TRBD2. V dropped 8 bases and J dropped 1; count of bases not matched to a gene: 6. The V gene's germline CDR1 is GTSNPN and CDR2 SVGIG (reference sequence). There are 13 residues in the CDR3. CDR3 sequence: CAGGREGTDTQYF. The CDR3 DNA reads as TGTGCCGGGGGGAGGGAGGGCACAGATACGCAGTATTTT. The full variable domain, rest sourced from reference TRBV30 and TRBJ2-3, is SQTIHQWPATLVQPVGSPLSLECTVEGTSNPNLYWYRQAAGRGLQLLFYSVGIGQISSEVPQNLSASRPQDRQFILSSKKLLLSDSGFYLCAGGREGTDTQYFGPGTRLTVL.

Only a few counts were recorded for this clone. The chain combines TRBV5-1 with TRBJ2-7; TRBD1 agrees at 8 bases. The CDR3 is made up of 16 amino acids. V was pared by 0 bases and J by 2 bases, with 7 bases of the junction left unmatched. The germline V gene has CDR1 SGHRS and CDR2 YFSETQ. The CDR3 bases are TGCGCCAGCAGCTTGGGGCTGGGGACAGGCCCCTACGAGCAGTACTTC. Residues: CASSLGLGTGPYEQYF. Combining the CDR3 with reference TRBV5-1 and TRBJ2-7 gives the whole variable domain KAGVTQTPRYLIKTRGQQVTLSCSPISGHRSVSWYQQTPGQGLQFLFEYFSETQRNKGNFPGRFSGRQFSNSRSEMNVSTLELGDSALYLCASSLGLGTGPYEQYFGPGTRLTVT.

The V gene is TRBV7-2, the J gene TRBJ1-1, with D perhaps TRBD1 (6 bases). This CDR3 is built from 13 residues. The V end lost 3 bases, the J end lost 10 bases, and 15 bases lay between the germline ends. The germline gives CDR1 SGHTA, CDR2 FQGNSA. The CDR3, as DNA: TGTGCCAGCAGCTTCCCGACAGGTCTAGGAGCTTTCTTT. Protein product: CASSFPTGLGAFF.

In nucleotides, the CDR3 is TGTGCCAGCAGTTACTCGACCCCGGGAGCGGGAGGAGGGGATACGCAGTATTTT. Translation: CASSYSTPGAGGGDTQYF. The rearrangement joins TRBV6-2 or TRBV6-3 to TRBJ2-3; 9 bases are a match to TRBD2. J lost 6 bases, V lost 0 bases, and 13 bases had no gene match. Germline CDR1 and CDR2: MNHEY and SVGEGT. CDR3 length: 18 residues.

The gene calls are TRBV6-2 or TRBV6-3 and TRBJ2-2, with 12 bases identical to TRBD2. The J segment lost 4 bases and the V segment lost 5 bases, leaving 2 bases of the junction unmatched. The CDR3 spans 15 residues. Germline assignment: CDR1 MNHEY and CDR2 SVGEGT. CDR3 nucleotides: TGTGCCAGCAGTGGGGGACTAGCGGGCACCGGGGAGCTGTTTTTT. It is translated as CASSGGLAGTGELFF.

This clone was counted only a few times. The chain has TRBV5-5 and TRBJ1-3; no firm D call. Germline CDR1 is SGHKS and CDR2 is YYEKEE (reference sequence). This CDR3 comprises 16 residues. Trimming shortened V by 4 bases and J by 0 bases, and 14 bases separated the two germline ends. The CDR3 DNA sequence: TGTGCCAGCAGCCCTTTGACACTAGACTCTGGAAACACCATATATTTT. Its translation is CASSPLTLDSGNTIYF.

The J gene is TRBJ2-3, the V gene TRBV19; D may correspond to TRBD1 or TRBD2 (5 bases each). This CDR3 has 15 residues. CDR1 and CDR2 from the germline V gene are LNHDA and SQIVND (reference sequence). The V and J ends lost 3 bases and 2 bases respectively, with 12 bases between them. CDR3 sequence reads: CASSIPGRNTDTQYF. CDR3 coding DNA: TGTGCCAGTAGTATTCCGGGACGGAACACAGATACGCAGTATTTT.